This T cell receptor (beta chain) appears in the sequencing data of a study of cytomegalovirus exposure and HLA in healthy donors. Study-wide results and caveats: Investigators reported about 160 TCR beta chains as tied to cytomegalovirus.

PCR primers comprised 60 Vbeta and 13 Jbeta primers. The repertoire was sequenced with immunoSEQ multiplex PCR; TCRdb's copy has only in-frame clones and lacks some. There are 150,000 to 200,000 clones in the sample; approximately 85% occur only once, and 9.3% lies in the top ten. Comment on this clone: Its antigen is still unknown.

V was clipped by 0 bases and J by 2 bases, with 9 bases between them. The CDR3 has 15 residues. Germline loops: CDR1 LGHNA, CDR2 YSLEER. This sequence joins TRBV4-3 and TRBJ2-3; weak D call: TRBD1 (5 bases). The sequencing sample was made of PBMCs. The TCR sequence derives from a man between 18 and 29 years old in good health and CMV-seropositive. The chain's CDR3 is CASSQDRGPTDTQYF. CDR3 nucleotides: TGCGCCAGCAGCCAAGATAGGGGCCCCACAGATACGCAGTATTTT.